These T cell receptor beta chains were read from a single sample in a study of response to subunit inactivated influenza vaccine. TCRdb re-called the RT-PCR reads through MiXCR, storing one row per CDR3 protein. Here the sample spans 500,000 to 650,000 distinct CDR3 sequences, less than 8% being singletons. The specimen comprised PBMCs from blood, sampled less than 30 months after vaccination. These receptor sequences come from a man between 45 and 75 years old who received an inactivated influenza vaccine. CDR3s include the opening cysteine and the closing phenylalanine or tryptophan. A D gene is named only where the DNA matches it firmly. The listing skips clone size in some rows; elsewhere it reads once, few, many or a size class.

abundance	v_gene	j_gene	d_gene	CDR3aa	CDR3nt
many	TRBV6-1	TRBJ2-1	TRBD2	CASIRTSGSWDEQFF	TGTGCCAGCATTCGAACTAGCGGGAGTTGGGATGAGCAGTTCTTC
-	TRBV20-1	TRBJ1-4	-	CSARTNQGLNEKLFF	TGCAGTGCTCGAACCAATCAGGGACTGAATGAAAAACTGTTTTTT
few	TRBV29-1	TRBJ1-5	-	CSALWDPDQPQHF	TGCAGCGCCCTGTGGGACCCAGATCAGCCCCAGCATTTT
many	TRBV7-9	TRBJ1-1	-	CASSLGRAANTEAFF	TGTGCCAGCAGCTTAGGCAGGGCGGCGAACACTGAAGCTTTCTTT
many	TRBV9	TRBJ2-3	TRBD2	CASSVATVLAGGHADTQYF	TGTGCCAGCAGCGTAGCTACCGTCCTAGCGGGAGGTCATGCAGATACGCAGTATTTT
-	TRBV7-3	TRBJ2-1	TRBD2	CASSASGSASNEQFF	TGTGCCAGCAGCGCTAGCGGGAGCGCCTCGAATGAGCAGTTCTTC
many	TRBV12-3/TRBV12-4	TRBJ2-2	TRBD1	CASSPTGGEITGELFF	TGTGCCAGCAGCCCGACAGGGGGCGAGATCACCGGGGAGCTGTTTTTT
few	TRBV3-1	TRBJ1-2	-	CASSRPGDYGYTF	TGTGCCAGCAGCCGACCAGGGGACTATGGCTACACCTTC
few	TRBV5-4	TRBJ2-1	-	CASSLASGLGYNEQFF	TGTGCCAGCAGCTTGGCCAGCGGGTTAGGCTACAATGAGCAGTTCTTC
-	TRBV6-1	TRBJ1-2	-	CASSQPKNRASGGYSF	TGTGCCAGCAGTCAACCCAAAAACAGGGCCTCGGGTGGCTACAGCTTC
-	TRBV3-1	TRBJ2-7	-	CASSQGVGGGFGYEQYF	TGTGCCAGCAGCCAAGGCGTGGGTGGCGGATTTGGTTACGAGCAGTACTTC
once	TRBV7-2	TRBJ1-5	-	CASSFAGQPQHF	TGTGCCAGCAGCTTCGCGGGTCAGCCCCAGCATTTT
-	TRBV12-3/TRBV12-4	TRBJ2-3	-	CASSLAGGWGDTQYF	TGTGCCAGCAGTTTAGCGGGGGGCTGGGGGGATACGCAGTATTTT
-	TRBV4-2	TRBJ2-2	TRBD2	CASSPNVLAGNTGELFF	TGTGCCAGCAGCCCAAACGTACTAGCGGGGAACACCGGGGAGCTGTTTTTT
many	TRBV19	TRBJ2-1	TRBD2	CASSGKRGAHNEQFF	TGTGCCAGTAGTGGCAAGCGGGGGGCCCACAATGAGCAGTTCTTC
few	TRBV30	TRBJ1-1	-	CAWRWWGGAEAFF	TGTGCCTGGAGATGGTGGGGAGGGGCTGAAGCTTTCTTT
few	TRBV19	TRBJ1-2	-	CASNGENYGYTF	TGTGCCAGTAACGGAGAGAACTATGGCTACACCTTC
few	TRBV6-5	TRBJ2-6	-	CASSSGSSSGANVLTF	TGTGCCAGCAGTTCCGGATCCTCCTCTGGGGCCAACGTCCTGACTTTC
few	TRBV7-2	TRBJ2-2	-	CASSFSWGTGELFF	TGTGCCAGCAGCTTCAGTTGGGGCACCGGGGAGCTGTTTTTT
few	TRBV12-3/TRBV12-4	TRBJ2-7	-	CASMLTMGEQYF	TGTGCCAGCATGTTGACTATGGGCGAGCAGTACTTC
many	TRBV7-2	TRBJ1-2	-	CASSLGHGDYGYTF	TGTGCCAGCAGCTTAGGCCACGGGGACTATGGCTACACCTTC
-	TRBV20-1	TRBJ2-2	TRBD1	CSAQKPGTGGSGELFF	TGCAGTGCTCAGAAACCCGGGACAGGGGGCTCCGGGGAGCTGTTTTTT
few	TRBV20-1	TRBJ2-4	TRBD1	CSAIAGTGQNIQYF	TGCAGTGCTATCGCCGGGACAGGGCAAAACATTCAGTACTTC
few	TRBV7-9	TRBJ2-1	TRBD1	CASSSSGTGGNNEQFF	TGTGCCAGCAGCTCGTCCGGGACAGGGGGGAACAATGAGCAGTTCTTC
many	TRBV5-1	TRBJ1-4	-	CASSTATNEKLFF	TGCGCCAGCAGCACCGCAACTAATGAAAAACTGTTTTTT
few	TRBV12-3/TRBV12-4	TRBJ2-5	-	CASTLTGNPQETQYF	TGTGCCAGCACCCTCACAGGGAACCCTCAAGAGACCCAGTACTTC
-	TRBV7-8	TRBJ2-2	TRBD2	CASSFRKGLAGAFLTGELFF	TGTGCCAGCAGCTTCAGGAAGGGACTAGCGGGAGCCTTCCTCACCGGGGAGCTGTTTTTT
few	TRBV6-1	TRBJ2-6	-	CASRRASGANVLTF	TGTGCCAGCAGAAGGGCCTCTGGGGCCAACGTCCTGACTTTC
many	TRBV4-1	TRBJ2-7	-	CASSPHRVLSSYEQYF	TGCGCCAGCAGCCCCCACAGGGTTCTAAGCTCCTACGAGCAGTACTTC
-	TRBV20-1	TRBJ2-1	TRBD1	CSARTGEGNEQFF	TGCAGTGCCAGGACAGGGGAAGGGAATGAGCAGTTCTTC
-	TRBV7-2	TRBJ1-1	TRBD1	CASSSTGGITEAFF	TGTGCCAGCAGCTCTACAGGGGGCATAACTGAAGCTTTCTTT
few	TRBV7-6	TRBJ1-1	-	CASSKTDLNTEAFF	TGTGCCAGCAGCAAGACAGACCTGAACACTGAAGCTTTCTTT
many	TRBV9	TRBJ2-1	TRBD1	CASSGSGTATNEQFF	TGTGCCAGCAGCGGATCCGGGACAGCCACCAATGAGCAGTTCTTC
many	TRBV7-2	TRBJ1-2	-	CASSPVVVNYGYTF	TGTGCCAGCAGCCCCGTGGTTGTTAACTATGGCTACACCTTC
-	TRBV12-3/TRBV12-4	TRBJ2-7	-	CASSLSQGAGEQYF	TGTGCCAGCAGTTTGTCACAAGGGGCAGGCGAGCAGTACTTC
few	TRBV15	TRBJ2-7	TRBD2	CATSRVDRGGKNEQYF	TGTGCCACCAGCAGAGTTGATCGGGGGGGAAAGAACGAGCAGTACTTC
few	TRBV7-3	TRBJ2-7	TRBD2	CASSLQTSGREGTTYEQYF	TGTGCCAGCAGCTTACAGACTAGCGGGAGGGAAGGGACCACCTACGAGCAGTACTTC
many	TRBV28	TRBJ1-1	-	CASSSPAALNTEAFF	TGTGCCAGCAGTTCCCCGGCTGCGTTGAACACTGAAGCTTTCTTT
few	TRBV4-2	TRBJ2-5	-	CASSQSRGRETQYF	TGTGCCAGCAGCCAATCCCGAGGGCGGGAGACCCAGTACTTC
-	TRBV12-3/TRBV12-4	TRBJ1-2	-	CATRLNYGYTF	TGTGCCACCCGGCTTAACTATGGCTACACCTTC
-	TRBV28	TRBJ1-4	-	CASRRDTNEKLFF	TGTGCCAGCAGAAGAGACACGAATGAAAAACTGTTTTTT
few	TRBV27	TRBJ2-2	TRBD1	CASSLKGDRNTGELFF	TGTGCCAGCAGTTTAAAAGGGGACAGAAACACCGGGGAGCTGTTTTTT
many	TRBV5-5	TRBJ1-5	TRBD1	CASSLGVAGGQPQHF	TGTGCCAGCAGCTTGGGGGTGGCAGGGGGGCAGCCCCAGCATTTT
few	TRBV20-1	TRBJ2-5	TRBD2	CSATRTSQETQYF	TGCAGTGCCACCAGGACTAGTCAAGAGACCCAGTACTTC
many	TRBV28	TRBJ2-2	-	CASSLWDGVTGELFF	TGTGCCAGCAGTTTATGGGACGGGGTCACCGGGGAGCTGTTTTTT
-	TRBV28	TRBJ2-1	TRBD1	CASSKTGKSSYNEQFF	TGTGCCAGCAGCAAGACAGGGAAAAGCTCCTACAATGAGCAGTTCTTC
-	TRBV7-2	TRBJ2-3	-	CASSFLRGGWRADTQYF	TGTGCCAGCAGCTTCCTACGGGGCGGGTGGAGGGCAGATACGCAGTATTTT
-	TRBV5-1	TRBJ1-3	-	CASSYETGNTIYF	TGCGCCAGCAGCTACGAGACTGGAAACACCATATATTTT
-	TRBV5-1	TRBJ2-5	-	CASSRQRAYQETQYF	TGCGCCAGCAGCCGCCAGAGGGCGTACCAAGAGACCCAGTACTTC
-	TRBV7-8	TRBJ2-1	TRBD2	CASSFLAGGVGNEQFF	TGTGCCAGCAGCTTCCTAGCGGGAGGTGTAGGTAATGAGCAGTTCTTC